This entry describes one T cell receptor (beta chain). The antigen remains undetermined. This CDR3 is 15 amino acids long. The V gene end was trimmed by 5 bases and the J gene end by 5 bases; junction bases not matched to a gene: 9. CDR1 MNHNS and CDR2 SASEGT come from the germline V gene. The data derive from a study of CD8 T cells in Susac syndrome. RNA in amounts of roughly 0.5 to 1 ug was reverse transcribed with random hexamers. Multiplex immunoSEQ PCR targeted 54 Vbeta and 13 Jbeta TCR beta segments. TCRdb re-called the immunoSEQ multiplex PCR reads through MiXCR, storing one row per CDR3 protein. This sample has nearly 200,000 distinct CDR3 sequences; 90% to 95% occur once, and the top ten carry roughly 0.094%. Whole-study findings and limits: As the study acknowledged, the number of individuals in its TCR sequencing and HLA analysis was relatively small.

The rearrangement links TRBV6-1 to TRBJ2-7; 10 bases align to TRBD1. Sequences were obtained from CD4+ T cells from PBMCs. The sequence derives from a human donor with multiple sclerosis. The CDR3 loop reads CASSLPGQGINEQYF. The CDR3 coding sequence is TGTGCCAGCAGTCTACCGGGACAGGGGATTAACGAGCAGTACTTC.